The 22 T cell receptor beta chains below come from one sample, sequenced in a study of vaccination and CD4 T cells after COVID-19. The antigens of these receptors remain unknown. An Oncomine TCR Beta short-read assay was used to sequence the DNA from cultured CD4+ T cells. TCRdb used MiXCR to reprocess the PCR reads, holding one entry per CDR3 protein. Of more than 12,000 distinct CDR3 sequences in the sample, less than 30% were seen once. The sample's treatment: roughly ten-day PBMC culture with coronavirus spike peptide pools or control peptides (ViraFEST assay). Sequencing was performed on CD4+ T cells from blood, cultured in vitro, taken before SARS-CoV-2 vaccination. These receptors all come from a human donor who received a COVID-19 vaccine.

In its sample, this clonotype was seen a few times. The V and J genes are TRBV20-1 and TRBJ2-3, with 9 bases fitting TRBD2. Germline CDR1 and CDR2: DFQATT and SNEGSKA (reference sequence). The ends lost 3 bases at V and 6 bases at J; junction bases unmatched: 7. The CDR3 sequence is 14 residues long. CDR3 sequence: CSARLVAGVDTQYF. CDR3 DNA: TGCAGTGCTAGGCTGGTAGCGGGGGTGGATACGCAGTATTTT.

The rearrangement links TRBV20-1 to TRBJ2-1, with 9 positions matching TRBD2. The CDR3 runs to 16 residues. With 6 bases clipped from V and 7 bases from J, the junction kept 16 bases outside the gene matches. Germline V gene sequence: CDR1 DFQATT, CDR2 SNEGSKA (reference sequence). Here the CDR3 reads CSAPGPRGGLNNEQFF. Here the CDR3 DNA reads TGCAGTGCCCCAGGTCCGCGGGGGGGCCTTAATAATGAGCAGTTCTTC.

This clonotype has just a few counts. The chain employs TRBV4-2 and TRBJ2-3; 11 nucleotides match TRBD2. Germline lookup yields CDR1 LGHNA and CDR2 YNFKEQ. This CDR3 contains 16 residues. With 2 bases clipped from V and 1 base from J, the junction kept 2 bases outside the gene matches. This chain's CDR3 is CASSQNSGGGTDTQYF. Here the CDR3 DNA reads TGTGCCAGCAGCCAAAATAGCGGGGGGGGCACAGATACGCAGTATTTT.

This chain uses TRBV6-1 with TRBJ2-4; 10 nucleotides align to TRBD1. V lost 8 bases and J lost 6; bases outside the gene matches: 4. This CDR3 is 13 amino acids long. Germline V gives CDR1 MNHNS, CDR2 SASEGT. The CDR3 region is CASQRDRGNIQYF. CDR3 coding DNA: TGTGCCAGCCAGAGGGACAGGGGAAACATTCAGTACTTC.

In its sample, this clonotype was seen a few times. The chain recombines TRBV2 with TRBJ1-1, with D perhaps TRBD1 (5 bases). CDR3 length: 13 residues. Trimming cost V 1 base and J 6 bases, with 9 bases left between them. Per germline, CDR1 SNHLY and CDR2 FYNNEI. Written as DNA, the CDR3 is TGTGCCAGCAGTGAAGTTAGGGGCGCTGAAGCTTTCTTT. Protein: CASSEVRGAEAFF.

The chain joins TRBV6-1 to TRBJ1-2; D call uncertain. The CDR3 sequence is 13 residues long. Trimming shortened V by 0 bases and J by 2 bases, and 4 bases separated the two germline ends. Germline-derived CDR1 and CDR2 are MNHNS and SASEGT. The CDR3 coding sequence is TGTGCCAGCAGTGAAGCTTCAAACTATGGCTACACCTTC. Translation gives CASSEASNYGYTF.

CDR3 residues: CASSLARTSGNNEQFF. The CDR3 nucleotides are TGTGCCAGCAGCTTGGCCCGGACTAGCGGGAACAATGAGCAGTTCTTC. The chain has TRBV5-4 and TRBJ2-1; the match to TRBD2 covers 12 bases. Trimming at V came to 0 bases and at J to 5 bases, leaving 3 bases not matched to a gene. The CDR3 covers 16 residues. Germline CDR1 reads SGHNT; CDR2 reads YYREEE (reference sequence).

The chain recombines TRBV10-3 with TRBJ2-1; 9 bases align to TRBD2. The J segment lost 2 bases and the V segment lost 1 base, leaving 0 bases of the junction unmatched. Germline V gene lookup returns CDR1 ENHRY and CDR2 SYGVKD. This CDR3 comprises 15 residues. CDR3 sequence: CAISELAGAYNEQFF. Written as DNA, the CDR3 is TGTGCCATCAGTGAGTTAGCGGGGGCCTACAATGAGCAGTTCTTC.

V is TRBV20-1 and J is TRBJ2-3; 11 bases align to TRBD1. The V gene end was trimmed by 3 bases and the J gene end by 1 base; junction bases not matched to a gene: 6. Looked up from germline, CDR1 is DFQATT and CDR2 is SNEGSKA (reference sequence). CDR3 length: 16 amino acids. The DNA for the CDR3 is TGCAGTGCTAGTGGGGGGACAGGGGGGGGCACAGATACGCAGTATTTT. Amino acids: CSASGGTGGGTDTQYF.

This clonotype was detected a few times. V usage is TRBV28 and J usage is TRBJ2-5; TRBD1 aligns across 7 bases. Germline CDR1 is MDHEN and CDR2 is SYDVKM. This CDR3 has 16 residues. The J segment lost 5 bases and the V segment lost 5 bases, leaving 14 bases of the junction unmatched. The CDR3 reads CASSPLTDRSQETQYF. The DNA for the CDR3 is TGTGCCAGCAGTCCGTTAACGGACAGGTCCCAGGAGACCCAGTACTTC.

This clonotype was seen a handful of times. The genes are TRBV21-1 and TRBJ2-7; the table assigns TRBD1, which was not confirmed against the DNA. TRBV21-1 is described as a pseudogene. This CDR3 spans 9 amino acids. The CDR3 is CAPGGSQYF. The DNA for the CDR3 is TGTGCCCCAGGGGGTTCCCAGTACTTC.

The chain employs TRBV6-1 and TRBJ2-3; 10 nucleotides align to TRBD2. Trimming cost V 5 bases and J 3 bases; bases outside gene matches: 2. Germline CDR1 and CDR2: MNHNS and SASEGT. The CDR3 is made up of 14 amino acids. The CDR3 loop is CASSSGGGTDTQYF. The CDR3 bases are TGTGCCAGCAGTAGCGGGGGGGGGACAGATACGCAGTATTTT.

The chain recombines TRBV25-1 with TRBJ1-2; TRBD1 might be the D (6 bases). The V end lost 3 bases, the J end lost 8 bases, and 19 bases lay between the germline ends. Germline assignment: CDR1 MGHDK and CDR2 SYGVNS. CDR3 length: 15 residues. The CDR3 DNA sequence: TGTGCCAGCAGTGACCAATTCGGCAGGGGCAACGGCTACACCTTC. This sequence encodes CASSDQFGRGNGYTF.

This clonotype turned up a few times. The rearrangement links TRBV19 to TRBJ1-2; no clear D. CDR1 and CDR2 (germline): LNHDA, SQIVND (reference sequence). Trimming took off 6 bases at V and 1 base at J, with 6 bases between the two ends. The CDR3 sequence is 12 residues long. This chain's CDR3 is CASRGFNYGYTF. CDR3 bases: TGTGCCAGTAGAGGGTTTAACTATGGCTACACCTTC.

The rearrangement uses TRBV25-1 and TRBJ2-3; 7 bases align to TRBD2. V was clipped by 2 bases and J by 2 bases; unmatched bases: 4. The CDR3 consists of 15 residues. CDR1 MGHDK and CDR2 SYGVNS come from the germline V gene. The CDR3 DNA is TGTGCCAGCAGTGAAGGCGGGGGACCCACAGATACGCAGTATTTT. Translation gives CASSEGGGPTDTQYF.

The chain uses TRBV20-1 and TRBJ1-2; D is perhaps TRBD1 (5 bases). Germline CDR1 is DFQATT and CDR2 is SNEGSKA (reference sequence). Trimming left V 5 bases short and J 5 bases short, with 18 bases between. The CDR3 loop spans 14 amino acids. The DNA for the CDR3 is TGCAGTGCTGTGCTAATATCCGGGGGGTATGGCTACACCTTC. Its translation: CSAVLISGGYGYTF.

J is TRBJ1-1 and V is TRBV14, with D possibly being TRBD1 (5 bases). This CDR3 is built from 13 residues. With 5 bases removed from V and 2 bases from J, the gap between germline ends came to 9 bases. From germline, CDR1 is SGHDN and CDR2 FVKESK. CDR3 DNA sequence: TGTGCCAGCAGCACGGACACAAACACTGAAGCTTTCTTT. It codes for CASSTDTNTEAFF.

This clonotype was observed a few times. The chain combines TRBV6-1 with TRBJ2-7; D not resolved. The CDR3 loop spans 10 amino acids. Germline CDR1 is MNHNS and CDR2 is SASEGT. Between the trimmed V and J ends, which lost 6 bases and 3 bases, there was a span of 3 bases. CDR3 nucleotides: TGTGCCAGCAGCAACTACGAGCAGTACTTC. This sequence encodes CASSNYEQYF.

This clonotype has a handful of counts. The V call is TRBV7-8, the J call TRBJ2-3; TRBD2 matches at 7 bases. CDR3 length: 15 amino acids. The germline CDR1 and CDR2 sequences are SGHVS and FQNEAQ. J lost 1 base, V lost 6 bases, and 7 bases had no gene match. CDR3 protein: CASRAGRGGTDTQYF. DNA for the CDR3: TGTGCCAGCAGGGCAGGACGGGGGGGCACAGATACGCAGTATTTT.

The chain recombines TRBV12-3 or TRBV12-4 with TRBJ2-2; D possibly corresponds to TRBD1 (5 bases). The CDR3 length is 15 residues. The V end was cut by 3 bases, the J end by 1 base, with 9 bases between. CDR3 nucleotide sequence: TGTGCCAGCAGTTTTCGACAGAGGAACACCGGGGAGCTGTTTTTT. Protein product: CASSFRQRNTGELFF.

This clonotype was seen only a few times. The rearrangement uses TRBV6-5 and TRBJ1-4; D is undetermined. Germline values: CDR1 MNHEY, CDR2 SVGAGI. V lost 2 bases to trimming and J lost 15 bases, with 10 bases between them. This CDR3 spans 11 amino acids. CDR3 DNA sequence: TGTGCCAGCAGTTACGGAGGAACTATGTTTTTT. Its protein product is CASSYGGTMFF.

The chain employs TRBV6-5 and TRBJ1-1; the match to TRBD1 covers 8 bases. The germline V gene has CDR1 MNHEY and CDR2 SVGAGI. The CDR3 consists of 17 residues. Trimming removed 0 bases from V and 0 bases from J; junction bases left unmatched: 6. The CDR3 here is CASSYSGQAHLNTEAFF. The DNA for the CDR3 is TGTGCCAGCAGTTACTCGGGACAGGCCCACCTGAACACTGAAGCTTTCTTT.